One and the same sample provided the 31 T cell receptor beta chains below, sequenced in a study of neurological immune-mediated disorders. TCRdb reanalysed the 5' RACE reads using MiXCR and keeps one entry per CDR3 protein. The data contain tens of thousands of distinct CDR3 sequences, less than 6% of them singletons. The sample consisted of CD4+ T cells from blood. All receptors derive from a woman aged 18-29 years with multiple sclerosis.

This clonotype was seen many times. V gene TRBV27 combines with J gene TRBJ1-4; unclear D gene. Looked up from germline, CDR1 is MNHEY and CDR2 is SMNVEV (reference sequence). The V gene lost 5 bases and the J gene lost 8 bases, with 12 bases spanning the gap. This CDR3 region has 13 residues. The CDR3 reads CASSQRTLEKLFF. The CDR3 nucleotides are TGTGCCAGCAGTCAAAGGACGTTGGAAAAACTGTTTTTT.

This clonotype has ten or more counts. The chain employs TRBV2 and TRBJ1-6; no firm D call. The CDR3 loop spans 15 amino acids. Germline CDR1 reads SNHLY; CDR2 reads FYNNEI. Between the trimmed V and J ends, which lost 4 bases and 5 bases, there was a span of 12 bases. The DNA for the CDR3 is TGTGCCAGCAGTGCAGGACTCTCGGATAATTCACCCCTCCACTTT. It codes for CASSAGLSDNSPLHF.

Many counts were recorded for this clonotype. The CDR3 is CSARDRRGRVTGNTIYF. As DNA, the CDR3 is TGCAGTGCTAGAGATCGTAGGGGCAGGGTAACTGGAAACACCATATATTTT. The rearrangement uses TRBV20-1 and TRBJ1-3, with TRBD1 as a possible D gene (5 bases). Germline V lookup: CDR1 DFQATT, CDR2 SNEGSKA (reference sequence). CDR3 length: 17 amino acids. Trimming stripped 0 bases from V and 2 bases from J, with 17 bases between.

This clonotype was recorded at least ten times. V and J are TRBV10-3 and TRBJ1-5; D is possibly TRBD1 (5 bases). The ends were cut back, 10 bases at V and 4 bases at J, with 11 bases in the middle. The germline V gene encodes CDR1 ENHRY and CDR2 SYGVKD. The CDR3 consists of 12 residues. Here the CDR3 DNA reads TGTGCCACACGCACAGGAAATCAGCCCCAGCATTTT. The encoded protein is CATRTGNQPQHF.

This clonotype has at least ten counts. DNA for the CDR3: TGCGCCAGCAGCTTAACAGGGCTGAACTCTGGAAACACCATATATTTT. Translation gives CASSLTGLNSGNTIYF. The rearrangement joins TRBV5-1 to TRBJ1-3; D might be TRBD1 (6 bases). V was shortened by 2 bases and J by 0 bases, with 12 bases between the two germline ends. This CDR3 comprises 16 residues. Germline V gene sequence: CDR1 SGHRS, CDR2 YFSETQ. Using reference TRBV5-1 and TRBJ1-3 for the parts outside the CDR3, the full variable domain is KAGVTQTPRYLIKTRGQQVTLSCSPISGHRSVSWYQQTPGQGLQFLFEYFSETQRNKGNFPGRFSGRQFSNSRSEMNVSTLELGDSALYLCASSLTGLNSGNTIYFGEGSWLTVV.

The sample holds many counts of this clonotype. V and J are TRBV5-6 and TRBJ2-2, with 9 bases identical to TRBD1. After removal of 4 bases from V and 5 bases from J, the junction contained 9 bases not matched to a gene. The length of the CDR3 is 16 residues. CDR1 is SGHDT and CDR2 is YYEEEE in the germline V gene. The chain's CDR3 is CASSLRSGTGTGELFF. The DNA for the CDR3 is TGTGCCAGCAGCCTCAGATCCGGGACAGGGACCGGGGAGCTGTTTTTT.

This clonotype occurred many times. The CDR3 is CASSRDTHGYTF. For the CDR3, the DNA is TGTGCCAGCAGTCGGGACACCCATGGCTACACCTTC. The V and J genes are TRBV12-3 or TRBV12-4 and TRBJ1-2; the D gene is possibly TRBD1 (6 bases). This CDR3 spans 12 amino acids. With 5 bases removed from V and 6 bases from J, the gap between germline ends came to 10 bases.

This clonotype has a count of ten or more. This rearrangement joins TRBV6-5 to TRBJ1-5; 8 bases agree with TRBD1. Trimming at V came to 2 bases and at J to 3 bases, leaving 3 bases not matched to a gene. CDR1 MNHEY and CDR2 SVGAGI come from the germline V gene. The CDR3 covers 15 residues. For the CDR3, the DNA is TGTGCCAGCAGTTACACGACAGGGGCCAATCAGCCCCAGCATTTT. Its protein product is CASSYTTGANQPQHF.

This clonotype was detected ten times or more. The chain is built from TRBV6-2 or TRBV6-3 and TRBJ2-2, with 7 nucleotides matching TRBD2. Germline CDR1 reads MNHEY; CDR2 reads SVGEGT. This CDR3 is 15 amino acids long. J gave up 4 bases and V 3 bases, and 5 bases lay outside the gene matches. As DNA, the CDR3 is TGTGCCAGCAGTTATGGCGGGAGTGGCACCGGGGAGCTGTTTTTT. As protein: CASSYGGSGTGELFF.

This clonotype was picked up many times. This chain uses TRBV5-1 with TRBJ1-1; perhaps TRBD1 as D (5 bases). The CDR3 sequence is 15 residues long. Trimming left V 6 bases short and J 6 bases short, with 21 bases between. Germline-derived CDR1 and CDR2 are SGHRS and YFSETQ. CDR3 nucleotides: TGCGCCAGCACATTATCCGGGACCGTGCCCCCTGAAGCTTTCTTT. Its protein product is CASTLSGTVPPEAFF.

At least ten counts were recorded for this clonotype. The chain carries TRBV12-3 or TRBV12-4 and TRBJ1-2; D gene unclear. The CDR3 length is 15 residues. Trimming removed 2 bases at V and 4 bases at J, with 14 bases between. The CDR3 spells CASSLLLAGAYGYTF. CDR3 nucleotide sequence: TGTGCCAGCAGTTTACTGTTAGCAGGCGCCTATGGCTACACCTTC.

This rearrangement joins TRBV5-1 to TRBJ2-7; D is perhaps TRBD2 (7 bases). Germline assignment: CDR1 SGHRS and CDR2 YFSETQ. This CDR3 comprises 15 residues. Trimming removed 3 bases at V and 3 bases at J, with 16 bases between. CDR3 sequence: CASSSEGGSFYEQYF. As DNA, the CDR3 is TGCGCCAGCAGCTCCGAGGGGGGGAGTTTCTACGAGCAGTACTTC.

This clonotype was counted many times. The chain carries TRBV2 and TRBJ1-5; tentatively, D is TRBD1 (5 bases). CDR3 length: 13 amino acids. V lost 8 bases and J lost 7, with 15 bases in between. Germline loops: CDR1 SNHLY, CDR2 FYNNEI. CDR3 DNA sequence: TGTGCCAGCCAGGGCAGGGAGAGGCAGCCCCAGCATTTT. Its protein product is CASQGRERQPQHF.

This clonotype was observed many times. The chain has TRBV5-1 and TRBJ2-1; TRBD2 agrees at 10 bases. V was pared by 3 bases and J by 2 bases, with 2 bases of the junction left unmatched. This CDR3 has 15 residues. Germline CDR1 reads SGHRS; CDR2 reads YFSETQ. DNA of the CDR3: TGCGCCAGCAGCTGGACTAGCGGTGCCTACAATGAGCAGTTCTTC. Its protein product is CASSWTSGAYNEQFF.

This clonotype was recorded once. The chain recombines TRBV20-1 with TRBJ2-1; D is unclear. The CDR3 covers 13 residues. Germline V lookup: CDR1 DFQATT, CDR2 SNEGSKA (reference sequence). V gave up 0 bases and J gave up 13 bases, with 16 bases separating them. CDR3 nucleotides: TGCAGTGCTAGAGATCTTGGAAAAGTCGGTCAGTTCTTC. Amino acid sequence: CSARDLGKVGQFF.

This clonotype qualifies as medium-sized. This chain connects TRBV20-1 to TRBJ2-2; 7 bases match TRBD1. The CDR3 covers 15 residues. Germline V gene lookup returns CDR1 DFQATT and CDR2 SNEGSKA (reference sequence). Trimming took 6 bases from V and 0 from J; bases not matched to a gene: 7. The CDR3 nucleotides read TGCAGTGCCCGAGGGGGACAGTCGAACACCGGGGAGCTGTTTTTT. This gives the protein CSARGGQSNTGELFF.

This clonotype has a count of ten or more. The genes are TRBV14 and TRBJ1-1; unclear D gene. V dropped 4 bases and J dropped 3 bases, with 18 bases sitting between them. In germline, CDR1 is SGHDN, CDR2 FVKESK. The CDR3 sequence is 16 residues long. The CDR3 DNA follows: TGTGCCAGCAGCCGTCGGTTTCCGGTGCCGTACACTGAAGCTTTCTTT. This sequence encodes CASSRRFPVPYTEAFF.

Many counts were recorded for this clonotype. The CDR3 DNA sequence: TGTGCCAGCAGCTTAAGGAGCGGGGGGTCCTACGAGCAGTACTTC. Its translation: CASSLRSGGSYEQYF. The V gene is TRBV7-9, the J gene TRBJ2-7; 9 bases align to TRBD2. The V gene's germline CDR1 is SEHNR and CDR2 FQNEAQ (reference sequence). The CDR3 is 15 residues long. V shed 2 bases, J shed 1 base, and the junction held 3 bases outside the gene matches. Based on the CDR3 plus reference TRBV7-9 and TRBJ2-7, the full variable domain is DTGVSQNPRHKITKRGQNVTFRCDPISEHNRLYWYRQTLGQGPEFLTYFQNEAQLEKSRLLSDRFSAERPKGSFSTLEIQRTEQGDSAMYLCASSLRSGGSYEQYFGPGTRLTVT.

This clonotype was recorded at least ten times. The rearrangement uses TRBV10-3 and TRBJ1-2, with a possible D match to TRBD1 (5 bases). V was clipped by 5 bases and J by 4 bases, with 11 bases between them. The CDR3 has 13 amino acids. Germline lookup yields CDR1 ENHRY and CDR2 SYGVKD. Written as DNA, the CDR3 is TGTGCCATCAGTTTGCAGGGAGGCTATGGCTACACCTTC. Its protein is CAISLQGGYGYTF.

The chain couples TRBV28 to TRBJ2-2; D is ambiguous. CDR1 is MDHEN and CDR2 is SYDVKM in the germline V gene. V was pared by 0 bases and J by 4 bases, with 6 bases between. The CDR3 contains 14 residues. Written as DNA, the CDR3 is TGTGCCAGCAGTTTATGGGGTGGCACCGGGGAGCTGTTTTTT. As protein: CASSLWGGTGELFF.

The J gene is TRBJ1-5, the V gene TRBV19, with D unresolved. Per the germline V gene, CDR1 is LNHDA and CDR2 is SQIVND (reference sequence). Trimming shortened V by 6 bases and J by 2 bases, and 8 bases separated the two germline ends. The CDR3 consists of 13 residues. CDR3: CASRVTRNQPQHF. CDR3 bases: TGTGCCAGTAGGGTGACTCGCAATCAGCCCCAGCATTTT.

This clonotype was recorded many times. This chain links TRBV3-1 with TRBJ2-7; 7 bases are a match to TRBD2. The germline V gene encodes CDR1 LGHDT and CDR2 YNNKEL (reference sequence). V lost 2 bases to trimming and J lost 3 bases; unmatched junction nucleotides: 7. The CDR3 contains 15 residues. The CDR3, as DNA: TGTGCCAGCAGCCAACCTATCGAGCGGGGCTACGAGCAGTACTTC. It specifies CASSQPIERGYEQYF.

In its sample, this clonotype was seen many times. J is TRBJ2-3 and V is TRBV6-4; D tentatively fits TRBD1 or TRBD2 (5 bases each). V shed 8 bases and J shed 2 bases, with 17 bases lying between them. The germline gives CDR1 MRHNA, CDR2 SNTAGT. The CDR3 consists of 15 residues. The CDR3 DNA is TGTGCCAGCTCCCGACAGAGGGCCTCCACAGATACGCAGTATTTT. Translated: CASSRQRASTDTQYF.

This clonotype was counted many times. This chain joins TRBV5-1 and TRBJ1-3, with D unresolved. Germline V gives CDR1 SGHRS, CDR2 YFSETQ. CDR3 size: 15 residues. V shed 0 bases and J shed 0 bases, with 7 bases lying between them. CDR3 residues: CASSLGSVSGNTIYF. The CDR3 DNA sequence: TGCGCCAGCAGCTTGGGGAGCGTCTCTGGAAACACCATATATTTT. Together with reference TRBV5-1 and TRBJ1-3, the CDR3 gives the full variable domain: KAGVTQTPRYLIKTRGQQVTLSCSPISGHRSVSWYQQTPGQGLQFLFEYFSETQRNKGNFPGRFSGRQFSNSRSEMNVSTLELGDSALYLCASSLGSVSGNTIYFGEGSWLTVV.

Many counts were recorded for this clonotype. The chain recombines TRBV28 with TRBJ2-1, with D possibly being TRBD1 or TRBD2 (5 bases each). The germline V gene has CDR1 MDHEN and CDR2 SYDVKM. The CDR3 runs to 15 residues. The germline V and J ends were trimmed by 3 bases and 7 bases, with 16 bases remaining between them. In DNA form, the CDR3 reads TGTGCCAGCAGTTTGACCGGGGCCCGGGGAAATGAGCAGTTCTTC. It encodes CASSLTGARGNEQFF.

This clonotype has ten or more counts. The J gene is TRBJ2-3, the V gene TRBV5-1; 10 positions match TRBD1. The trim removed 0 bases at V and 2 bases at J, leaving 6 bases unmatched. Germline loops: CDR1 SGHRS, CDR2 YFSETQ. The CDR3 is 17 amino acids. The CDR3 coding sequence is TGCGCCAGCAGCTTGGATGGACAGGGGGGAAACACAGATACGCAGTATTTT. Encoded protein: CASSLDGQGGNTDTQYF.

This clonotype showed up just a few times. The chain recombines TRBV21-1 with TRBJ2-7; the table's TRBD1 call for D was not verified on the DNA. TRBV21-1 is classified as a pseudogene. The CDR3 has 13 amino acids. CDR3 DNA: TGTGCCAGCAGCAAAGGGGACAGGGACGAGCAGTACGTC. Encoded protein: CASSKGDRDEQYV.

This clonotype was counted at least ten times. The chain joins TRBV5-1 to TRBJ2-1, with a weak D call TRBD2 (6 bases). Germline-derived CDR1 and CDR2 are SGHRS and YFSETQ. Trimming removed 0 bases at V and 15 bases at J, with 13 bases between. The CDR3 spans 12 residues. The chain's CDR3 is CASSLESREAFF. The CDR3 DNA reads TGCGCCAGCAGCTTGGAGTCCAGGGAGGCGTTCTTC. The entire variable domain, with the rest obtained from reference TRBV5-1 and TRBJ2-1, is as follows: KAGVTQTPRYLIKTRGQQVTLSCSPISGHRSVSWYQQTPGQGLQFLFEYFSETQRNKGNFPGRFSGRQFSNSRSEMNVSTLELGDSALYLCASSLESREAFFGPGTRLTVL.

This clonotype was detected many times. The chain is built from TRBV5-1 and TRBJ1-1; 7 bases are shared with TRBD1. The V and J ends lost 4 bases and 0 bases, in that order; junction bases with no gene match: 12. Germline V CDR1 and CDR2: SGHRS, YFSETQ. The CDR3 has 17 residues. CDR3 sequence: CASSIRGRLLMNTEAFF. The CDR3 DNA is TGCGCCAGCAGCATCAGGGGGAGGCTACTCATGAACACTGAAGCTTTCTTT.

This clonotype was detected many times. V and J are TRBV3-1 and TRBJ1-2, with D hard to call. The CDR3 contains 15 residues. The ends were cut back, 1 base at V and 4 bases at J, with 13 bases in the middle. Germline CDR1 LGHDT, CDR2 YNNKEL (reference sequence). CDR3 nucleotide sequence: TGTGCCAGCAGCCAAGTAGGCAGCCTAACCTATGGCTACACCTTC. It codes for CASSQVGSLTYGYTF. Combining the CDR3 with reference TRBV3-1 and TRBJ1-2 gives the whole variable domain DTAVSQTPKYLVTQMGNDKSIKCEQNLGHDTMYWYKQDSKKFLKIMFSYNNKELIINETVPNRFSPKSPDKAHLNLHINSLELGDSAVYFCASSQVGSLTYGYTFGSGTRLTVV.

This clonotype has a count of ten or more. The chain joins TRBV7-6 to TRBJ2-1, with 11 bases aligning to TRBD1. The germline V gene encodes CDR1 SGHVS and CDR2 FNYEAQ. The CDR3 sequence is 15 residues long. Trimming cost V 3 bases and J 6 bases; bases outside gene matches: 4. The CDR3 DNA reads TGTGCCAGCAGCTTTCCGGGACAGGGGGTCAATGAGCAGTTCTTC. It yields the protein CASSFPGQGVNEQFF.